The subject of this entry is one T cell receptor beta chain. At one boundary the junction diverges from the germline segment, which might be a read error. This CDR3 has 13 amino acids. The entry originates in a study of T-cell reconstitution after alpha-beta-depleted transplantation in children. The library targeted TCRbeta and was prepared with unique molecular identifiers. TCRdb processed the PCR reads anew with MiXCR; each CDR3 protein has one entry. Of about 400,000 distinct CDR3 sequences listed, 20% were seen once; the top ten hold over 3.5%. The chain combines TRBV12-3 or TRBV12-4 with TRBJ1-1, with a weak D call TRBD1 (5 bases). The TCR originated in a human donor who donated a stem cell graft to a child with acute myeloid leukemia. The material sequenced was PBMCs from the stem cell graft donor, taken from the stem cell graft. CDR3: CASSDSRPWSGVF. The DNA for the CDR3 is TGTGCCAGCAGTGACAGTCGCCCCTGGAGTGGAGTCTTT.